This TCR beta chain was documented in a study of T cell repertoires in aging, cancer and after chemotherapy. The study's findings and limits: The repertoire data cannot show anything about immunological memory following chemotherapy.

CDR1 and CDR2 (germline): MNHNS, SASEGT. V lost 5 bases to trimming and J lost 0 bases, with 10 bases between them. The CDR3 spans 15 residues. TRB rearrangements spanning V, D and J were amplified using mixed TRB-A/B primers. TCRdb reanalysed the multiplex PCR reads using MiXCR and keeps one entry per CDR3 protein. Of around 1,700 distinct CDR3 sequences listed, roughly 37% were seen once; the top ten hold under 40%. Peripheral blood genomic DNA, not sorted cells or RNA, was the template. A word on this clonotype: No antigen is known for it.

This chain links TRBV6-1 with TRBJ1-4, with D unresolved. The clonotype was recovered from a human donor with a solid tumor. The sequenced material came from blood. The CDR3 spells CASSYHGATNEKLFF. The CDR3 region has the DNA TGTGCCAGCAGTTACCACGGTGCAACTAATGAAAAACTGTTTTTT.